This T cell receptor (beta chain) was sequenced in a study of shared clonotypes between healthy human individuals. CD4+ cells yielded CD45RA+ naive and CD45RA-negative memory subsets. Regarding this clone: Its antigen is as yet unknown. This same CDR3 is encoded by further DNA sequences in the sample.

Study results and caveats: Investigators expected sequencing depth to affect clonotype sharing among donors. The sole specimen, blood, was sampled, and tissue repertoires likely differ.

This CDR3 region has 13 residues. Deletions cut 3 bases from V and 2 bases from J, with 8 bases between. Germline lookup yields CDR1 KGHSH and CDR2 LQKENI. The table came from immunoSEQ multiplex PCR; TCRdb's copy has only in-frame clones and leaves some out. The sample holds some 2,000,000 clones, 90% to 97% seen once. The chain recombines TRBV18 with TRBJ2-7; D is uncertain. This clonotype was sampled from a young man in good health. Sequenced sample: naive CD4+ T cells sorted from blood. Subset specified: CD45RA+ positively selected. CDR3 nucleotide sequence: TGTGCCAGCTCACCGGGCCGTCCCTACGAGCAGTACTTC. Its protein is CASSPGRPYEQYF. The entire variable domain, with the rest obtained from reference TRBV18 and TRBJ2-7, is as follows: NAGVMQNPRHLVRRRGQEARLRCSPMKGHSHVYWYRQLPEEGLKFMVYLQKENIIDESGMPKERFSAEFPKEGPSILRIQQVVRGDSAAYFCASSPGRPYEQYFGPGTRLTVT.